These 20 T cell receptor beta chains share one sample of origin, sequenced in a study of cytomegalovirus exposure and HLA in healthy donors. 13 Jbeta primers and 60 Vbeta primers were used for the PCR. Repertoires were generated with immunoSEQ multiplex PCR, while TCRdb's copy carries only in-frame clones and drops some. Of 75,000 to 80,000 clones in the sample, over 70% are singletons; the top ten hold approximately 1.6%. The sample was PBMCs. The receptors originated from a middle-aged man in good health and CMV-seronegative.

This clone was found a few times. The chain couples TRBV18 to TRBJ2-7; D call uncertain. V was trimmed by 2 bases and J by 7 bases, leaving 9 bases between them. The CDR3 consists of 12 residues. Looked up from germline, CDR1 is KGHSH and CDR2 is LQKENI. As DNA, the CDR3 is TGTGCCAGCTCACCATCTAGTCGGGAGCAGTACTTC. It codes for CASSPSSREQYF.

The CDR3 loop reads CASSGTGEGYGYTF. DNA for the CDR3: TGTGCCAGTAGTGGGACAGGGGAAGGATATGGCTACACCTTC. This rearrangement joins TRBV19 to TRBJ1-2, with 10 bases that match TRBD1. Germline CDR1 and CDR2: LNHDA and SQIVND (reference sequence). The CDR3 extends over 14 amino acids. J gave up 5 bases and V 5 bases, and 5 bases lay outside the gene matches. Full variable domain (remainder filled in from reference TRBV19 and TRBJ1-2): DGGITQSPKYLFRKEGQNVTLSCEQNLNHDAMYWYRQDPGQGLRLIYYSQIVNDFQKGDIAEGYSVSREKKESFPLTVTSAQKNPTAFYLCASSGTGEGYGYTFGSGTRLTVV.

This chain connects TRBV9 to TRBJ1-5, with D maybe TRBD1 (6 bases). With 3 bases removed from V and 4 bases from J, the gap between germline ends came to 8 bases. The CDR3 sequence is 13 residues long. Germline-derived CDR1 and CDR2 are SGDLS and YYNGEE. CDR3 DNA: TGTGCCAGCAGCGAGGGGGGGAATCAGCCCCAGCATTTT. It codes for CASSEGGNQPQHF.

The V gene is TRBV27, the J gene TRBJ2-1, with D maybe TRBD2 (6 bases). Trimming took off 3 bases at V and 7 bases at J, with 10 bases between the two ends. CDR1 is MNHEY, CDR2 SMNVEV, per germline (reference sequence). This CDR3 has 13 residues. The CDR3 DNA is TGTGCCAGCAGTTTGGGCGGGATAAATGAGCAGTTCTTC. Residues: CASSLGGINEQFF.

The CDR3 nucleotides read TGTGCCAGCAGCTTAGTGGGCGGGACAGGTGGATCCTACGAGCAGTACTTC. The encoded protein is CASSLVGGTGGSYEQYF. The J gene is TRBJ2-7, the V gene TRBV13; 8 bases align to TRBD1. This CDR3 spans 17 amino acids. Germline trimming cut 1 base from V and 1 base from J; bases unmatched to any gene: 9. Germline CDR1 and CDR2: PRHDT and FYEKMQ (reference sequence).

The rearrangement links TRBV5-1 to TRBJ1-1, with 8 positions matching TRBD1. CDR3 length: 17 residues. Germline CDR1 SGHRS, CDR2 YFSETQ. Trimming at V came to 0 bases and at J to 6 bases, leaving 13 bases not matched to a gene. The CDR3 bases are TGCGCCAGCAGCTTGGCAGGGGCCGGGACAGGAGTGTCTGAAGCTTTCTTT. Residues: CASSLAGAGTGVSEAFF.

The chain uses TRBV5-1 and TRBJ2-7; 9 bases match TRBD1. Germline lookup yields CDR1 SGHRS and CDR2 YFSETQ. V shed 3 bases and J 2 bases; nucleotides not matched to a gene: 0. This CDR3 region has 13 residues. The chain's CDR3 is CASSWDRAYEQYF. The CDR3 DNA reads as TGCGCCAGCAGCTGGGACAGGGCCTACGAGCAGTACTTC.

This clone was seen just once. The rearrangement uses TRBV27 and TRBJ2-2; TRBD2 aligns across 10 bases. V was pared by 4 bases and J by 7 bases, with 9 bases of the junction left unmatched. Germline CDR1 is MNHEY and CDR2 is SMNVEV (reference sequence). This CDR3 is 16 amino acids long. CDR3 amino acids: CASSSPGIAGGGELFF. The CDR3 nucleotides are TGTGCCAGCAGTTCCCCGGGTATAGCGGGAGGCGGGGAGCTGTTTTTT.

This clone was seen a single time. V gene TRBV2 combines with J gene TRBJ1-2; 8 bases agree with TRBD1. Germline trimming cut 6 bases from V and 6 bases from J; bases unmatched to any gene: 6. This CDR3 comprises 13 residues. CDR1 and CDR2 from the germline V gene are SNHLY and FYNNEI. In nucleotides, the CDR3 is TGTGCCAGCAGGGTCCGGGACAGGAATGGCTACACCTTC. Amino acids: CASRVRDRNGYTF.

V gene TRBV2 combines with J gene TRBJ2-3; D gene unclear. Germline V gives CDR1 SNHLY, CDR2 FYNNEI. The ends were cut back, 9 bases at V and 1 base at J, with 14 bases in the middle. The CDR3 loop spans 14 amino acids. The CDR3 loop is CASQPYSRTDTQYF. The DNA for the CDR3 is TGTGCCAGTCAACCATACTCCCGCACAGATACGCAGTATTTT.

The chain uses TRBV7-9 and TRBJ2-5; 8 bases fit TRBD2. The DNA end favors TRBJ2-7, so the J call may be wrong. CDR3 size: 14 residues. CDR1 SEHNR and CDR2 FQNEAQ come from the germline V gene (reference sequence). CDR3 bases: TGTGCCAGCAGCTTAGCGGGCGGGGGGAACGAGCAGTACTTC. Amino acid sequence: CASSLAGGGNEQYF.

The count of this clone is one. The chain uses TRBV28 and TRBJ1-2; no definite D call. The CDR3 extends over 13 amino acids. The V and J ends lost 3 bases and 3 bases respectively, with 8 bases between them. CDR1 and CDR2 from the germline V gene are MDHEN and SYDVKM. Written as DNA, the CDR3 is TGTGCCAGCAGTTTGGGTCGGGACTATGGCTACACCTTC. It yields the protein CASSLGRDYGYTF.

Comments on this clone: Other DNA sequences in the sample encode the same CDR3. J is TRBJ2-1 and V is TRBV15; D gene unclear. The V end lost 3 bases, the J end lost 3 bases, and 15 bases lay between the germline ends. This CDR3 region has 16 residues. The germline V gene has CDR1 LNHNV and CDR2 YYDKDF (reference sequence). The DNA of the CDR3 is TGTGCCACCAGCAGTGAGTCCAGGCCTCTCTACAATGAGCAGTTCTTC. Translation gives CATSSESRPLYNEQFF.

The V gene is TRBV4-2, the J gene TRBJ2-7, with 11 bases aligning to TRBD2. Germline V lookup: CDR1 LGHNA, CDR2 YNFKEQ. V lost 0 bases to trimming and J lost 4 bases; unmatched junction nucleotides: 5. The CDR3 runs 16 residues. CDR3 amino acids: CASSQERTSGYYEQYF. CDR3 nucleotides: TGTGCCAGCAGCCAAGAAAGGACTAGCGGGTATTACGAGCAGTACTTC.

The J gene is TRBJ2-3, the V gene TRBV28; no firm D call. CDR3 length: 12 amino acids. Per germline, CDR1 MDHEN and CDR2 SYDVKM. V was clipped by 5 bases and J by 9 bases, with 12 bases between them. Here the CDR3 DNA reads TGTGCCAGCAGTCCCCACATACGAACGCAGTATTTT. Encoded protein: CASSPHIRTQYF.

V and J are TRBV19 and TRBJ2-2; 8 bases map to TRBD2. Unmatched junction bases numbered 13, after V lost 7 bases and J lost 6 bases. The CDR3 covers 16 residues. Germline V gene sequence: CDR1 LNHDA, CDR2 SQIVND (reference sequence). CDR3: CASTLRASGLSGELFF. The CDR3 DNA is TGTGCCAGTACCCTTAGGGCTAGCGGGTTATCCGGGGAGCTGTTTTTT.

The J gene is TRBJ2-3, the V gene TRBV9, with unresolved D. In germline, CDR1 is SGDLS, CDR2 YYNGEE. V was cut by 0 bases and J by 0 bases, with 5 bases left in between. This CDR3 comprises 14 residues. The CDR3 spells CASSVAGSTDTQYF. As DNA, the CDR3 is TGTGCCAGCAGCGTAGCTGGCAGCACAGATACGCAGTATTTT.

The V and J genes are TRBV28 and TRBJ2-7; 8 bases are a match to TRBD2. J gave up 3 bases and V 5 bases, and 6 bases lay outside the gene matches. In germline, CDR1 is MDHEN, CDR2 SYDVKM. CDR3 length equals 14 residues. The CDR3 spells CASSPAGVDYEQYF. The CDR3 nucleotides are TGTGCCAGCAGTCCAGCGGGAGTGGACTACGAGCAGTACTTC.

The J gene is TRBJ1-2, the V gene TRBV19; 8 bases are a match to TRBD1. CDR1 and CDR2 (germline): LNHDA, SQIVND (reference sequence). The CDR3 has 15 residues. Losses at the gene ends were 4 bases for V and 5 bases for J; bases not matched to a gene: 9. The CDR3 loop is CASSSGAGQDYGYTF. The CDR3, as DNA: TGTGCCAGTAGTAGTGGAGCGGGACAGGATTATGGCTACACCTTC.

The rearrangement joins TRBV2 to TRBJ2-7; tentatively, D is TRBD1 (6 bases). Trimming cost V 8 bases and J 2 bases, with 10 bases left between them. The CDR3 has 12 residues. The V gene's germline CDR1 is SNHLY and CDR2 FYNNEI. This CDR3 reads CASGQNTYEQYF. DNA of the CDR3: TGTGCCAGCGGACAGAATACCTACGAGCAGTACTTC.